These 14 T cell receptor beta chains were sequenced from one sample in a study of T cells in Graves' hyperthyroidism and ophthalmopathy. Authors of the study amplified TCR beta CDR3 regions from RNA transcripts. A first-round RT-PCR of the TCR CDR3 used the HTBI primer set. TCRdb independently ran MiXCR on the multiplex PCR reads; one entry per CDR3 protein. This table holds roughly 750,000 distinct CDR3 sequences, around 15% found once. Sequenced input: blood. These receptors originate from a man younger than 30 with Graves' hyperthyroidism.

This chain links TRBV5-1 with TRBJ1-4; weak D call: TRBD1 (6 bases). Looked up from germline, CDR1 is SGHRS and CDR2 is YFSETQ. V was trimmed by 5 bases and J by 7 bases, leaving 12 bases between them. The CDR3 totals 13 residues. CDR3 sequence: CASSTGSGEKLFF. The CDR3 DNA follows: TGCGCCAGCAGTACAGGGTCTGGTGAAAAACTGTTTTTT.

The chain links TRBV4-2 to TRBJ2-7; 12 bases align to TRBD2. The V segment lost 4 bases and the J segment 5 bases; nucleotides outside the gene matches: 9. The germline V gene encodes CDR1 LGHNA and CDR2 YNFKEQ. The CDR3 contains 16 residues. The CDR3 DNA is TGTGCCAGCAGCCGTCGGACTAGCGGGGAAGGGGACGAGCAGTACTTC. Protein product: CASSRRTSGEGDEQYF.

This sequence joins TRBV2 and TRBJ1-5, with unresolved D. Between the trimmed V and J ends, which lost 6 bases and 0 bases, there was a span of 18 bases. In germline, CDR1 is SNHLY, CDR2 FYNNEI. The CDR3 is made up of 17 amino acids. In nucleotides, the CDR3 is TGTGCCAGCAGCCGAACGGAGACACTTTATAGCAATCAGCCCCAGCATTTT. Protein sequence: CASSRTETLYSNQPQHF.

This clonotype has at least ten counts. The rearrangement joins TRBV7-2 to TRBJ2-3, with 9 nucleotides matching TRBD2. The germline V gene has CDR1 SGHTA and CDR2 FQGNSA. The J segment lost 4 bases and the V segment lost 6 bases, leaving 11 bases of the junction unmatched. CDR3 length equals 16 residues. Here the CDR3 DNA reads TGTGCCAGCAGGCGACCGGGACTAGCTTCGGCAGATACGCAGTATTTT. Translated: CASRRPGLASADTQYF.

V and J are TRBV6-2 or TRBV6-3 and TRBJ1-2; D is ambiguous. The CDR3 extends over 13 amino acids. V was shortened by 2 bases and J by 4 bases, with 8 bases between the two germline ends. Per germline, CDR1 MNHEY and CDR2 SVGEGT. CDR3 nucleotides: TGTGCCAGCAGTTACGGACGGCTCTATGGCTACACCTTC. Translated: CASSYGRLYGYTF.

This clonotype was counted ten times or more. The chain employs TRBV11-2 and TRBJ2-3; D is possibly TRBD1 (5 bases). V lost 5 bases and J 4 bases, leaving 16 bases between the germline ends. Looked up from germline, CDR1 is SGHAT and CDR2 is FQNNGV. CDR3 length: 15 residues. CDR3 residues: CASSLGRQRPDTQYF. In nucleotides, the CDR3 is TGTGCCAGCAGCCTAGGGCGACAGAGGCCAGATACGCAGTATTTT.

This clonotype was counted at least ten times. The chain carries TRBV28 and TRBJ2-1, with unresolved D. Germline CDR1 and CDR2: MDHEN and SYDVKM. The CDR3 is made up of 14 amino acids. Trimming pared 4 bases from V and 5 bases from J, leaving 12 bases between. CDR3 bases: TGTGCCAGCAGTTACCTGGGCCACAACAATGAGCAGTTCTTC. This gives the protein CASSYLGHNNEQFF.

The chain is built from TRBV9 and TRBJ2-1; TRBD2 agrees at 11 bases. V lost 4 bases and J lost 6; bases outside the gene matches: 9. This CDR3 has 16 amino acids. Per germline, CDR1 SGDLS and CDR2 YYNGEE. This CDR3 reads CASSLEPGLAANEQFF. CDR3 DNA sequence: TGTGCCAGCAGCTTAGAGCCGGGACTAGCGGCCAATGAGCAGTTCTTC.

In this sample, this clonotype turned up many times. The chain employs TRBV28 and TRBJ2-7; D is possibly TRBD2 (6 bases). The CDR3 extends over 16 amino acids. CDR1 and CDR2 from the germline V gene are MDHEN and SYDVKM. V was clipped by 6 bases and J by 4 bases, with 22 bases between them. The CDR3 region has the DNA TGTGCCAGCAGCCGACCCTCGACTAGGAAAGGGTACGAGCAGTACTTC. As protein: CASSRPSTRKGYEQYF.

This clonotype was counted many times. This chain uses TRBV11-2 with TRBJ2-1; 10 positions agree with TRBD2. Unmatched junction bases numbered 8, after V lost 3 bases and J lost 0 bases. Germline V lookup: CDR1 SGHAT, CDR2 FQNNGV. The CDR3 is 18 residues long. CDR3: CASSFNLAGGSSYNEQFF. The DNA of the CDR3 is TGTGCCAGCAGCTTTAACTTAGCGGGGGGTAGCTCCTACAATGAGCAGTTCTTC.

This clonotype was detected only a few times. V and J are TRBV28 and TRBJ2-7, with 7 positions matching TRBD1. After removal of 3 bases from V and 2 bases from J, the junction contained 10 bases not matched to a gene. Germline V gives CDR1 MDHEN, CDR2 SYDVKM. This CDR3 has 16 amino acids. In DNA, the CDR3 is TGTGCCAGCAGTTTCCCTAAACAGGGGATCACCTACGAGCAGTACTTC. Its translation is CASSFPKQGITYEQYF.

This clonotype occurred a few times. The chain uses TRBV29-1 and TRBJ2-7, with 8 bases fitting TRBD1. The ends lost 4 bases at V and 4 bases at J; junction bases unmatched: 6. This CDR3 contains 13 residues. The germline V gene encodes CDR1 SQVTM and CDR2 ANQGSEA. The CDR3 sequence: CSVGSGGGYEQYF. CDR3 in DNA: TGCAGCGTTGGCTCAGGGGGCGGGTACGAGCAGTACTTC.

The V gene is TRBV7-9, the J gene TRBJ2-3; 7 nucleotides line up with TRBD2. The length of the CDR3 is 16 residues. The J segment lost 7 bases and the V segment lost 4 bases, leaving 14 bases of the junction unmatched. Germline lookup yields CDR1 SEHNR and CDR2 FQNEAQ (reference sequence). CDR3 in DNA: TGTGCCAGCAGCTCCACTAGCGCTGAGGGAGGGAATACGCAGTATTTT. This gives the protein CASSSTSAEGGNTQYF.

This clonotype turned up a few times. This chain connects TRBV9 to TRBJ2-3; 8 bases are a match to TRBD2. V shed 3 bases, J shed 1 base, and the junction held 4 bases outside the gene matches. This CDR3 has 15 amino acids. Germline CDR1 is SGDLS and CDR2 is YYNGEE. The CDR3 here is CASSEAGVGTDTQYF. Written as DNA, the CDR3 is TGTGCCAGCAGCGAAGCGGGAGTCGGCACAGATACGCAGTATTTT.